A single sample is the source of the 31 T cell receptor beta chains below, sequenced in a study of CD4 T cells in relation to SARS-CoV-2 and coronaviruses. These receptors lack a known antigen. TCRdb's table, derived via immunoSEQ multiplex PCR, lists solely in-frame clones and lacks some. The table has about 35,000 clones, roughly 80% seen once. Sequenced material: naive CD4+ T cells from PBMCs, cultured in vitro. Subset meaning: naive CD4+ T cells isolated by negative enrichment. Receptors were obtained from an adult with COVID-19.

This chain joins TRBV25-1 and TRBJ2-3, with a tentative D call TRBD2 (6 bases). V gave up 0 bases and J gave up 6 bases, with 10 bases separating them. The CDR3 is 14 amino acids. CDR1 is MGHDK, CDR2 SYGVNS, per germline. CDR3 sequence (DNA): TGTGCCAGCAGTGAATATCGAAGCGGGGATACGCAGTATTTT. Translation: CASSEYRSGDTQYF.

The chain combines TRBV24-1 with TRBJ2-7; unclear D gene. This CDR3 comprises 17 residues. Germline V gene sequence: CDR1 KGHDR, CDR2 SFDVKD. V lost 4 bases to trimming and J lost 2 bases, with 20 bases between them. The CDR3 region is CATSDSTDWGSPYEQYF. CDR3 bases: TGTGCCACCAGTGACTCCACCGATTGGGGTTCCCCCTACGAGCAGTACTTC.

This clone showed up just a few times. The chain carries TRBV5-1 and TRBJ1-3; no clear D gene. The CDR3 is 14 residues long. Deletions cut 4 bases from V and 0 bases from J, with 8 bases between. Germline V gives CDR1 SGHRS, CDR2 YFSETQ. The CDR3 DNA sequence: TGCGCCAGCAGCCCGGAGAGCTCTGGAAACACCATATATTTT. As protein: CASSPESSGNTIYF.

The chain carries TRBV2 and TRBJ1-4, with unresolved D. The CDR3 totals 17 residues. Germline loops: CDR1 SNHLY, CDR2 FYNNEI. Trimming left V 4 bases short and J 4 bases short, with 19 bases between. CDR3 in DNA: TGTGCCAGCAGTGGTTCATTCGGGCCGAGCGTTAATGAAAAACTGTTTTTT. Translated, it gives CASSGSFGPSVNEKLFF.

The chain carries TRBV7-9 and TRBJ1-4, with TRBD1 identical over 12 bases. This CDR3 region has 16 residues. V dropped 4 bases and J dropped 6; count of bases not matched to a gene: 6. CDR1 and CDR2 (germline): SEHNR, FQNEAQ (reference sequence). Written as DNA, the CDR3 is TGTGCCAGCAGCTCCCGGGACAGGGGGCTGGATGAAAAACTGTTTTTT. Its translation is CASSSRDRGLDEKLFF. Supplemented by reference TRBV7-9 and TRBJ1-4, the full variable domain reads DTGVSQNPRHKITKRGQNVTFRCDPISEHNRLYWYRQTLGQGPEFLTYFQNEAQLEKSRLLSDRFSAERPKGSFSTLEIQRTEQGDSAMYLCASSSRDRGLDEKLFFGSGTQLSVL.

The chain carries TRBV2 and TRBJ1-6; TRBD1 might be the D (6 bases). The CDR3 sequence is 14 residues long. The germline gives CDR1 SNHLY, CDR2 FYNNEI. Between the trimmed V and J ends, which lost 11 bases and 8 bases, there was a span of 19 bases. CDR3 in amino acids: CACQSGGRYSPLHF. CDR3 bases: TGTGCCTGTCAATCCGGGGGGCGTTATTCACCCCTCCACTTT.

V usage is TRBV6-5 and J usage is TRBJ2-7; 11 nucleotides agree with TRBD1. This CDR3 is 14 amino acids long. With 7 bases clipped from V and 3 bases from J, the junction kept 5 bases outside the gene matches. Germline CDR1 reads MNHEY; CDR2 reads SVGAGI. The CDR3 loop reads CASNSGTGGYEQYF. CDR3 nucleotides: TGTGCCAGCAATTCCGGGACAGGGGGCTACGAGCAGTACTTC.

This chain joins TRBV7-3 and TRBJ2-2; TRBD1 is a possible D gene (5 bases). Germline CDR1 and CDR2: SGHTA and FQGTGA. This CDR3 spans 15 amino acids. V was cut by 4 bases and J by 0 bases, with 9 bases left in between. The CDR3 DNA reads TGTGCCAGCAGCTCCGACAGCACGAACACCGGGGAGCTGTTTTTT. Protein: CASSSDSTNTGELFF.

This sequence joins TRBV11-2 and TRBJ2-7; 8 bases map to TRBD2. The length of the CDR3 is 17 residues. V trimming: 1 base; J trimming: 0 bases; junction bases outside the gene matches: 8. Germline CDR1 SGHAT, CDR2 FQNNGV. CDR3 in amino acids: CASSLAGWRGVSYEQYF. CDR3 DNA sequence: TGTGCCAGCAGCTTAGCGGGCTGGCGGGGGGTCTCCTACGAGCAGTACTTC.

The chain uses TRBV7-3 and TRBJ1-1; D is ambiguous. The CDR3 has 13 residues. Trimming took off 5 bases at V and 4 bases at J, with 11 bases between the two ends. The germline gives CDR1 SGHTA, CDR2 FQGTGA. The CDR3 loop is CASSRTGGTEAFF. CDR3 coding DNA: TGTGCCAGCAGCAGGACGGGTGGCACTGAAGCTTTCTTT.

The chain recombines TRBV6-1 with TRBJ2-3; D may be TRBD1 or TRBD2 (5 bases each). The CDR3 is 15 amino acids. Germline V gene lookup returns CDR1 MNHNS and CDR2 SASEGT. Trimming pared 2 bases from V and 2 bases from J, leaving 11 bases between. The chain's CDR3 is CASSESLGPTDTQYF. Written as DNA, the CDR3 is TGTGCCAGCAGTGAAAGTCTGGGACCCACAGATACGCAGTATTTT.

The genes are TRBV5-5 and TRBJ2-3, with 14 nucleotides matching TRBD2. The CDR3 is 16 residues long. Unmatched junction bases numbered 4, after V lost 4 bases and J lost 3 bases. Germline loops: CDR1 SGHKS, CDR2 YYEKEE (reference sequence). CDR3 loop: CASSSRLAGGTDTQYF. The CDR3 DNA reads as TGTGCCAGCAGCAGTCGACTAGCGGGAGGGACAGATACGCAGTATTTT.

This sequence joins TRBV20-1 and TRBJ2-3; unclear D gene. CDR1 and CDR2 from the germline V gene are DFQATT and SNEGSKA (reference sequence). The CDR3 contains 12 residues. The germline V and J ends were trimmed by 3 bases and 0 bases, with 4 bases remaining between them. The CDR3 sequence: CSASASTDTQYF. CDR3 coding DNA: TGCAGTGCTAGTGCCAGCACAGATACGCAGTATTTT.

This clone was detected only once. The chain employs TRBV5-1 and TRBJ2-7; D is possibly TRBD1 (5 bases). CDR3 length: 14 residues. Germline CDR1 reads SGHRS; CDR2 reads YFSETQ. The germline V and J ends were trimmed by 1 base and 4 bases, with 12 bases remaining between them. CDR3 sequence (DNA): TGCGCCAGCAGCTTGAGAAGGGGTCCTTACGAGCAGTACTTC. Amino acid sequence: CASSLRRGPYEQYF.

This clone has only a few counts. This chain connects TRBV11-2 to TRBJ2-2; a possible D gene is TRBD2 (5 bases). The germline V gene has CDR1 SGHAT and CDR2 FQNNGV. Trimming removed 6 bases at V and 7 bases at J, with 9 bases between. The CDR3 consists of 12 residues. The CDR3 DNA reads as TGTGCCAGCAGTCGGACTGTCGGGGAGCTGTTTTTT. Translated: CASSRTVGELFF.

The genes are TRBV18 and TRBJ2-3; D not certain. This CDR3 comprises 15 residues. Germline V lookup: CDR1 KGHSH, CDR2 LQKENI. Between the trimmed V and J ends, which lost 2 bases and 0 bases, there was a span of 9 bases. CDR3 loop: CASSPSGSSTDTQYF. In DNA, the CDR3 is TGTGCCAGCTCACCATCCGGTTCAAGCACAGATACGCAGTATTTT.

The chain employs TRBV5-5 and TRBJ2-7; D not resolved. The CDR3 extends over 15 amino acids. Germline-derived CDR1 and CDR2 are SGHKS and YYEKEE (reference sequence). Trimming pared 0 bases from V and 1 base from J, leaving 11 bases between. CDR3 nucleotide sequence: TGTGCCAGCAGCTTGGCGGCGACTCAGTCCTACGAGCAGTACTTC. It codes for CASSLAATQSYEQYF. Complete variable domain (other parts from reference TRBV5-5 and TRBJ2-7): DAGVTQSPTHLIKTRGQQVTLRCSPISGHKSVSWYQQVLGQGPQFIFQYYEKEERGRGNFPDRFSARQFPNYSSELNVNALLLGDSALYLCASSLAATQSYEQYFGPGTRLTVT.

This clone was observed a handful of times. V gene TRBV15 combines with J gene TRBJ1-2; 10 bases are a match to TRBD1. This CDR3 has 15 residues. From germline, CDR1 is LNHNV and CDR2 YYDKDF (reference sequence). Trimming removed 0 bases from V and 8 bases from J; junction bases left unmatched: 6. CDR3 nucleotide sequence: TGTGCCACCAGCAGAGATAAGGGACAGGGGACCGGCTACACCTTC. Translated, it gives CATSRDKGQGTGYTF.

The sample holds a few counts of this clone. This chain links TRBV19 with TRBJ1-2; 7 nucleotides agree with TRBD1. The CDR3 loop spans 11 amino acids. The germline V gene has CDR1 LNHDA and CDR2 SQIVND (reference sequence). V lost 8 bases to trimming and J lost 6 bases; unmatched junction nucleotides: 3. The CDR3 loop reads CASVRGHGYTF. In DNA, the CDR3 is TGTGCCAGTGTAAGGGGGCATGGCTACACCTTC.

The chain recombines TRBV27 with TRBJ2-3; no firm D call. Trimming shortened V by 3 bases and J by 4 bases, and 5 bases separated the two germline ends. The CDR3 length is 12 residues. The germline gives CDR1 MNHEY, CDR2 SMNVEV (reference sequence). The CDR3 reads CASSFSPDTQYF. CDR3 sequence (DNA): TGTGCCAGCAGTTTCTCCCCAGATACGCAGTATTTT.

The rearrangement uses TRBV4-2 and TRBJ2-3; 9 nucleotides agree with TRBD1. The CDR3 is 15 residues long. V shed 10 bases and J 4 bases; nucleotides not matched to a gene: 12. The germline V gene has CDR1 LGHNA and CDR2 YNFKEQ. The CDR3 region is CANPTDRGGSDTQYF. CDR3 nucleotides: TGTGCCAACCCCACGGACAGGGGTGGGTCAGATACGCAGTATTTT.

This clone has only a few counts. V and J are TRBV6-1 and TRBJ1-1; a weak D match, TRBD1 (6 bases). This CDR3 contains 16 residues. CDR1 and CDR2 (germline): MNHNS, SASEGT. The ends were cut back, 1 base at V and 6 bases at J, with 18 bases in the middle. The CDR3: CASSEDPYRGGAEAFF. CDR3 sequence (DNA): TGTGCCAGCAGTGAAGACCCTTATAGGGGGGGAGCTGAAGCTTTCTTT.

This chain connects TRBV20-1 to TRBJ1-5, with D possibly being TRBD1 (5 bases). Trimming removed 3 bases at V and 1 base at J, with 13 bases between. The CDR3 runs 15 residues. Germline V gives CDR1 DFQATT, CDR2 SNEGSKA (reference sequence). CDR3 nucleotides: TGCAGTGCTAGTCCCCCGGGGCAGAGCAATCAGCCCCAGCATTTT. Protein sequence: CSASPPGQSNQPQHF.

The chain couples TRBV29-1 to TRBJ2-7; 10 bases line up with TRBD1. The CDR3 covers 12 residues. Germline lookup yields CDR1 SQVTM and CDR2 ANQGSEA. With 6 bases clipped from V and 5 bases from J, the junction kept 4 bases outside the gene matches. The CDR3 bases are TGCAGCGTCAGGACAGGGGGGGACGAGCAGTACTTC. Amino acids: CSVRTGGDEQYF.

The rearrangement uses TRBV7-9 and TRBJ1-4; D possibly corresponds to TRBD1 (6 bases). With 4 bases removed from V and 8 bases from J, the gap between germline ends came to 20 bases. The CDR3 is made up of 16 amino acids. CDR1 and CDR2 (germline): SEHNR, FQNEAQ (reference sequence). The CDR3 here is CASSYSPGQRREKLFF. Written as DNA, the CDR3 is TGTGCCAGCAGCTACTCTCCAGGACAGCGCAGGGAAAAACTGTTTTTT.

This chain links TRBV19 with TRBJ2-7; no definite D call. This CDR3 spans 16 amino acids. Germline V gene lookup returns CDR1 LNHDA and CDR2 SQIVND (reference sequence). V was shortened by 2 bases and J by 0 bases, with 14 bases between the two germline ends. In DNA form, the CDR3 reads TGTGCCAGTAGTATAAGTTACGGACGAACCTCCTACGAGCAGTACTTC. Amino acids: CASSISYGRTSYEQYF. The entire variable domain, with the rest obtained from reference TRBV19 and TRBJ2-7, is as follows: DGGITQSPKYLFRKEGQNVTLSCEQNLNHDAMYWYRQDPGQGLRLIYYSQIVNDFQKGDIAEGYSVSREKKESFPLTVTSAQKNPTAFYLCASSISYGRTSYEQYFGPGTRLTVT.

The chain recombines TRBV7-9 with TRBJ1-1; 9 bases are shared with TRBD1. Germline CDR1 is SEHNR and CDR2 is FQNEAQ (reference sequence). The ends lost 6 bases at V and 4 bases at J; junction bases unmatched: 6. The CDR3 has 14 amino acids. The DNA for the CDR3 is TGTGCCAGCAGTTGGGACAGGGTTGGCACTGAAGCTTTCTTT. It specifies CASSWDRVGTEAFF.

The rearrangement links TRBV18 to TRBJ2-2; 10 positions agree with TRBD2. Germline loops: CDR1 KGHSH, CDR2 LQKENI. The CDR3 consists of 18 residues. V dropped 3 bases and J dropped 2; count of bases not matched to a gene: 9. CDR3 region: CASSPLRTSGVNTGELFF. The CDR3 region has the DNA TGTGCCAGCTCACCCCTCCGGACTAGCGGAGTCAACACCGGGGAGCTGTTTTTT.

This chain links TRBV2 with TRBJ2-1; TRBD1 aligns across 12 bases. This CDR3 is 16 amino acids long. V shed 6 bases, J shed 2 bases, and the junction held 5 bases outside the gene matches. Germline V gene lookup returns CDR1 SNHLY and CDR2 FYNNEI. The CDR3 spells CASRPGQGAAYNEQFF. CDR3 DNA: TGTGCCAGCAGACCGGGACAGGGGGCGGCCTACAATGAGCAGTTCTTC.

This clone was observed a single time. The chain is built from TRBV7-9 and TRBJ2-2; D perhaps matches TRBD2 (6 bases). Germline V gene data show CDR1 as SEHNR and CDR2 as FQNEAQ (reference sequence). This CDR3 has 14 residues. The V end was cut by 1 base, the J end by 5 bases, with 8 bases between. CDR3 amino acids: CASSLVGGTGELFF. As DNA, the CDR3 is TGTGCCAGCAGCTTAGTTGGGGGGACCGGGGAGCTGTTTTTT.

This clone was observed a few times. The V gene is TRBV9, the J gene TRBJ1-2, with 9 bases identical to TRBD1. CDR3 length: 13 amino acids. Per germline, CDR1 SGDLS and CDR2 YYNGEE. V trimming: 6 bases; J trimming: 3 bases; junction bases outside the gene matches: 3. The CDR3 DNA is TGTGCCAGCATGCGACAGGGGGACTATGGCTACACCTTC. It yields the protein CASMRQGDYGYTF.